The next 10 T cell receptor beta chains were all read from a single sample in a study of blood T cell repertoires in COVID-19. The repertoire was sequenced with immunoSEQ multiplex PCR; TCRdb's copy has only in-frame clones and lacks some. The table shows about 210,000 clones, with roughly 85% occurring only once. Material for sequencing was peripheral blood. The receptors come from a woman between 65 and 79 years old with COVID-19, enrolled during active disease.

The CDR3 is CASSEFAGYNSPLHF. Written as DNA, the CDR3 is TGTGCCAGCAGTGAATTCGCGGGATATAATTCACCCCTCCACTTT. The V and J genes are TRBV25-1 and TRBJ1-6; no reliable D call. V lost 1 base to trimming and J lost 4 bases, with 8 bases between them. The germline CDR1 and CDR2 sequences are MGHDK and SYGVNS. This CDR3 is 15 amino acids long.

The chain employs TRBV7-9 and TRBJ1-1, with a weak D call TRBD1 (6 bases). Per germline, CDR1 SEHNR and CDR2 FQNEAQ (reference sequence). V dropped 3 bases and J dropped 7 bases, with 15 bases sitting between them. The CDR3 length is 14 residues. Here the CDR3 reads CASSFADRLHEAFF. For the CDR3, the DNA is TGTGCCAGCAGCTTCGCTGACAGGCTACATGAAGCTTTCTTT.

This clone was detected once. The J gene is TRBJ2-3, the V gene TRBV10-3; 10 nucleotides line up with TRBD2. Germline lookup yields CDR1 ENHRY and CDR2 SYGVKD. Germline trimming cut 0 bases from V and 5 bases from J; bases unmatched to any gene: 8. The CDR3 has 17 amino acids. The CDR3 region is CAISESTAGGLEDTQYF. CDR3 sequence (DNA): TGTGCCATCAGTGAGTCGACAGCGGGAGGGCTTGAAGATACGCAGTATTTT.

The V gene is TRBV19, the J gene TRBJ1-1; D ambiguous. The CDR3 is made up of 15 amino acids. CDR1 LNHDA and CDR2 SQIVND come from the germline V gene (reference sequence). The V end was cut by 2 bases, the J end by 2 bases, with 12 bases between. CDR3 amino acids: CASSINYGGNTEAFF. The CDR3 DNA follows: TGTGCCAGTAGTATAAACTACGGCGGCAACACTGAAGCTTTCTTT. The entire variable domain, with the rest obtained from reference TRBV19 and TRBJ1-1, is as follows: DGGITQSPKYLFRKEGQNVTLSCEQNLNHDAMYWYRQDPGQGLRLIYYSQIVNDFQKGDIAEGYSVSREKKESFPLTVTSAQKNPTAFYLCASSINYGGNTEAFFGQGTRLTVV.

This rearrangement joins TRBV6-1 to TRBJ2-7; D remains unclear. CDR3 length: 14 amino acids. Trimming cost V 2 bases and J 1 base, with 9 bases left between them. Germline V gene lookup returns CDR1 MNHNS and CDR2 SASEGT. In DNA form, the CDR3 reads TGTGCCAGCAGTGAACTAGTTCCTTCCTACGAGCAGTACTTC. Amino acids: CASSELVPSYEQYF.

J is TRBJ1-2 and V is TRBV5-1, with D possibly TRBD1 on 6 matching bases. CDR3 length equals 14 residues. Between the trimmed V and J ends, which lost 0 bases and 2 bases, there was a span of 8 bases. Looked up from germline, CDR1 is SGHRS and CDR2 is YFSETQ. The CDR3 nucleotides read TGCGCCAGCAGCTTGGACAGGGTGAACTATGGCTACACCTTC. It specifies CASSLDRVNYGYTF.

Worth noting for this clone: The same CDR3 arises from other DNA sequences in this sample as well. This sequence joins TRBV7-8 and TRBJ2-5, with a weak D call TRBD2 (6 bases). Trimming took 1 base from V and 4 from J, leaving 10 bases between them. Germline values: CDR1 SGHVS, CDR2 FQNEAQ. The CDR3 length is 14 residues. CDR3 sequence (DNA): TGTGCCAGCAGCTTAGGGTGGGGAGGAGAGACCCAGTACTTC. This gives the protein CASSLGWGGETQYF.

This clone showed up just a few times. The chain uses TRBV18 and TRBJ1-5; 7 nucleotides align to TRBD1. This CDR3 contains 17 residues. Germline lookup yields CDR1 KGHSH and CDR2 LQKENI. The junction had 18 bases not matched to a gene; V was cut back by 6 bases and J by 7 bases. The CDR3 reads CASSFVGRQGGLQPQHF. The DNA of the CDR3 is TGTGCCAGCTCGTTCGTTGGTCGACAGGGTGGGTTACAGCCCCAGCATTTT.

The chain combines TRBV4-2 with TRBJ2-2; D not resolved. With 4 bases removed from V and 0 bases from J, the gap between germline ends came to 21 bases. The CDR3 is 19 residues long. Germline CDR1 and CDR2: LGHNA and YNFKEQ. The CDR3 region is CASSLPSLGDNANTGELFF. The CDR3 DNA reads as TGTGCCAGCAGCCTCCCCTCATTGGGCGACAACGCGAACACCGGGGAGCTGTTTTTT.

The chain couples TRBV6-5 to TRBJ1-2; no firm D call. Germline CDR1 MNHEY, CDR2 SVGAGI. V was shortened by 0 bases and J by 4 bases, with 15 bases between the two germline ends. CDR3 size: 16 residues. CDR3 DNA sequence: TGTGCCAGCAGTTACTCGACGGTGTCCGGAGGCTATGGCTACACCTTC. This gives the protein CASSYSTVSGGYGYTF.